Listed here are 22 T cell receptor beta chains from one sample, sequenced in a study of blood T cells in healthy people across ages. PCR was performed a second time for about 7 to 11 cycles using a sample-barcoded 5' primer and a J-beta primer mix. TCRdb re-called the 5' RACE reads through MiXCR, storing one row per CDR3 protein. The sample includes around 280,000 distinct CDR3 sequences, roughly a quarter of them seen just once. The sample consisted of blood. The receptors come from a woman aged 70-85 years in good health.

This clonotype was seen only a few times. The V call is TRBV12-3 or TRBV12-4, the J call TRBJ2-5; 8 positions agree with TRBD1. This CDR3 contains 13 residues. J lost 4 bases, V lost 8 bases, and 6 bases had no gene match. This CDR3 reads CASGQGLGETQYF. In DNA, the CDR3 is TGTGCCAGCGGACAGGGACTCGGAGAGACCCAGTACTTC.

This chain uses TRBV20-1 with TRBJ2-5, with TRBD1 matching over 10 bases. Germline V gene lookup returns CDR1 DFQATT and CDR2 SNEGSKA (reference sequence). This CDR3 spans 14 amino acids. The ends lost 4 bases at V and 4 bases at J; junction bases unmatched: 6. CDR3 DNA sequence: TGCAGTGCTACCCCGACAGGGGGCGTAGAGACCCAGTACTTC. Translating gives CSATPTGGVETQYF.

This clonotype was seen a handful of times. The chain links TRBV20-1 to TRBJ2-1; D may be TRBD2 (7 bases). The CDR3 runs 16 residues. V lost 3 bases and J lost 0, with 15 bases in between. The germline V gene encodes CDR1 DFQATT and CDR2 SNEGSKA (reference sequence). CDR3 nucleotides: TGCAGTGCTAGCAAGGGGGGGCCTAGCTCCTACAATGAGCAGTTCTTC. Protein sequence: CSASKGGPSSYNEQFF.

The chain employs TRBV28 and TRBJ2-5; TRBD1 might be the D (6 bases). The assigned J gene may be wrong: the sequence end matches TRBJ2-1 better. The CDR3 spans 11 residues. Germline CDR1 reads MDHEN; CDR2 reads SYDVKM. This CDR3 is CASKGEGGQFF. The DNA of the CDR3 is TGTGCCAGCAAAGGGGAAGGGGGTCAGTTCTTC.

This clonotype was picked up a small number of times. The rearrangement uses TRBV20-1 and TRBJ2-5; D gene unclear. Trimming removed 3 bases from V and 1 base from J, with 6 bases in between. There are 12 residues in the CDR3. Germline lookup yields CDR1 DFQATT and CDR2 SNEGSKA (reference sequence). The CDR3 DNA reads as TGCAGTGCTAGTCCCCTCCAAGAGACCCAGTACTTC. Translated: CSASPLQETQYF.

CDR3 residues: CSVIGRLASSTDTQYF. CDR3 nucleotides: TGCAGCGTTATAGGGCGACTAGCGTCTAGCACAGATACGCAGTATTTT. The chain recombines TRBV29-1 with TRBJ2-3, with TRBD2 matching over 8 bases. This CDR3 contains 16 residues. Germline-derived CDR1 and CDR2 are SQVTM and ANQGSEA. V lost 5 bases, J lost 0 bases, and 10 bases stayed unmatched.

This clonotype was detected a few times. The CDR3 here is CSADQGTGILQFF. CDR3 DNA: TGCAGCGCCGACCAGGGGACCGGGATCTTGCAGTTCTTC. The chain employs TRBV29-1 and TRBJ2-1; D possibly corresponds to TRBD1 (6 bases). The CDR3 runs 13 residues. From germline, CDR1 is SQVTM and CDR2 ANQGSEA. The V end was cut by 7 bases, the J end by 12 bases, with 22 bases between.

This clonotype was recorded a few times. CDR3 region: CASSSTRTGLAASEQFF. The DNA for the CDR3 is TGTGCCAGCAGCTCAACGAGAACTGGACTAGCTGCATCCGAGCAGTTCTTC. V is TRBV4-2 and J is TRBJ2-1; 8 positions agree with TRBD2. This CDR3 spans 17 amino acids. With V trimmed by 5 bases and J by 10 bases, 19 bases remained unmatched. From germline, CDR1 is LGHNA and CDR2 YNFKEQ.

This clonotype was seen only a few times. The V call is TRBV4-1, the J call TRBJ2-7; 9 positions match TRBD1. Per the germline V gene, CDR1 is MGHRA and CDR2 is YSYEKL. The CDR3 runs to 16 residues. V lost 3 bases, J lost 2 bases, and 8 bases stayed unmatched. The CDR3 DNA reads TGCGCCAGCAGCCATCATGGGACAGGGAAGCCCTACGAGCAGTACTTC. Its translation is CASSHHGTGKPYEQYF.

The chain employs TRBV20-1 and TRBJ1-2, with D perhaps TRBD1 (6 bases). Germline lookup yields CDR1 DFQATT and CDR2 SNEGSKA (reference sequence). Trimming pared 0 bases from V and 7 bases from J, leaving 12 bases between. CDR3 length: 13 residues. The CDR3 is CSARDTGWSGYTF. For the CDR3, the DNA is TGCAGTGCTAGAGATACAGGGTGGAGTGGCTACACCTTC.

This clonotype was counted only a few times. The chain links TRBV7-9 to TRBJ2-1, with TRBD1 matching over 10 bases. From germline, CDR1 is SEHNR and CDR2 FQNEAQ (reference sequence). The CDR3 covers 16 residues. The trim removed 6 bases at V and 7 bases at J, leaving 12 bases unmatched. Here the CDR3 DNA reads TGTGCCAGCAGTCCTCAGGGGGACAGGGGCCAGAATGAGCAGTTCTTC. Amino acids: CASSPQGDRGQNEQFF.

The chain combines TRBV5-1 with TRBJ2-1; 7 bases align to TRBD1. The V gene's germline CDR1 is SGHRS and CDR2 YFSETQ. This CDR3 has 12 residues. Germline trimming cut 4 bases from V and 7 bases from J; bases unmatched to any gene: 2. The CDR3 DNA reads as TGCGCCAGCAGCCGACAGGGAAATGAGCAGTTCTTC. It yields the protein CASSRQGNEQFF.

This clonotype was counted only a few times. The rearrangement joins TRBV6-5 to TRBJ1-5; D perhaps matches TRBD1 (5 bases). CDR1 is MNHEY, CDR2 SVGAGI, per germline. V dropped 7 bases and J dropped 12 bases, with 25 bases sitting between them. CDR3 length: 15 residues. DNA for the CDR3: TGTGCCAGCACGTTTCTCTCGAGGGGCCAAAGTAGCCAGCATTTT. Protein product: CASTFLSRGQSSQHF.

This clonotype has a handful of counts. The chain couples TRBV20-1 to TRBJ1-6; D gene ambiguous. Germline loops: CDR1 DFQATT, CDR2 SNEGSKA (reference sequence). The CDR3 is made up of 15 amino acids. The V end was cut by 0 bases, the J end by 7 bases, with 13 bases between. The CDR3 nucleotides are TGCAGTGCTAGAGATACAAGCGGCATCAATTCACCCCTCCACTTT. Translating it yields CSARDTSGINSPLHF.

This clonotype has more than one count but fewer than ten. V is TRBV7-2 and J is TRBJ2-5; possibly TRBD2 for D (5 bases). Matching the DNA end better, TRBJ2-7 makes the J call doubtful. The CDR3 has 15 residues. Germline V gene lookup returns CDR1 SGHTA and CDR2 FQGNSA. The CDR3 nucleotides are TGTGCCAGCACCGATAGCGAAAACCTTAACTACGAGCAGTACTTC. Amino acid sequence: CASTDSENLNYEQYF.

The rearrangement links TRBV5-6 to TRBJ2-7; D is perhaps TRBD1 (5 bases). The V gene lost 0 bases and the J gene lost 3 bases, with 10 bases spanning the gap. Germline CDR1 and CDR2: SGHDT and YYEEEE. The CDR3 is 14 amino acids. The DNA of the CDR3 is TGTGCCAGCAGCTTGGGACAGCGAAACTACGAGCAGTACTTC. The encoded protein is CASSLGQRNYEQYF.

This clonotype was seen only a few times. The genes are TRBV6-1 and TRBJ2-2, with a tentative D call TRBD1 (6 bases). This CDR3 is built from 17 residues. Deletions cut 5 bases from V and 4 bases from J, with 20 bases between. Germline CDR1 is MNHNS and CDR2 is SASEGT. The CDR3 bases are TGTGCCAGCAGTCCCAACTTTGAGGGACACCTCACCGGGGAGCTGTTTTTT. Its protein product is CASSPNFEGHLTGELFF.

The DNA of the CDR3 is TGTGCCAGCAGCCCGACAGGAAAGAGTGAAAAACTGTTTTTT. This gives the protein CASSPTGKSEKLFF. The chain is built from TRBV7-2 and TRBJ1-4; D might be TRBD1 (6 bases). Germline CDR1 reads SGHTA; CDR2 reads FQGNSA. This CDR3 is 14 amino acids long. V lost 5 bases, J lost 7 bases, and 14 bases lay in between.

This clonotype was counted between two and nine times. The chain couples TRBV2 to TRBJ1-4; 7 nucleotides line up with TRBD1. Germline V gene lookup returns CDR1 SNHLY and CDR2 FYNNEI. V shed 6 bases, J shed 0 bases, and the junction held 4 bases outside the gene matches. The CDR3 contains 15 residues. This CDR3 is CASRDQGATNEKLFF. The CDR3 DNA is TGTGCCAGCAGGGATCAGGGGGCAACTAATGAAAAACTGTTTTTT.

This chain links TRBV10-3 with TRBJ1-4; D gene uncertain. Germline V lookup: CDR1 ENHRY, CDR2 SYGVKD. This CDR3 is built from 14 residues. The V and J ends lost 4 bases and 3 bases respectively, with 9 bases between them. CDR3 in amino acids: CAISVSASNEKLFF. CDR3 nucleotides: TGTGCCATCAGTGTGTCAGCTTCTAATGAAAAACTGTTTTTT.

This clonotype has more than one count but fewer than ten. This rearrangement joins TRBV18 to TRBJ2-5; TRBD2 agrees at 9 bases. The CDR3 spans 15 residues. From germline, CDR1 is KGHSH and CDR2 LQKENI. V lost 4 bases, J lost 3 bases, and 6 bases stayed unmatched. For the CDR3, the DNA is TGTGCCAGCTCACTCCTAGCGGGAACAGAAGAGACCCAGTACTTC. Its protein is CASSLLAGTEETQYF.

The rearrangement joins TRBV7-2 to TRBJ2-1; D may correspond to TRBD1 or TRBD2 (5 bases each). V shed 2 bases and J shed 0 bases, with 17 bases lying between them. The CDR3 runs 18 residues. From germline, CDR1 is SGHTA and CDR2 FQGNSA. The DNA for the CDR3 is TGTGCCAGCAGCTTAAGGTCCGGAGGTGACAGCTCCTACAATGAGCAGTTCTTC. Protein: CASSLRSGGDSSYNEQFF.